Reported below is one TCR beta chain. Its antigen is currently unknown. The sample originates from a study of shared clonotypes between healthy human individuals. Study-level information: Donors, aged 18 to 49, were a couple of women and a few men. Each donor contributed plates that comprised three CD4 naive, three CD4 memory, two CD8 naive and one CD8 memory. Study-wide points: A generally larger estimated richness was seen in naive subsets than in memory subsets.

Profiled with immunoSEQ multiplex PCR; TCRdb holds only in-frame clones, not every one. There are about 2.4 million clones in the sample; 85% to 95% occur only once, and over 0.12% lies in the top ten. The receptor was isolated from a man younger than 35 in good health. The specimen sequenced was naive CD4+ T cells sorted from blood. Subset given: CD45RA+ positively selected.

The DNA for the CDR3 is TGTGCCTGGAGTGTAAGACTAGCGGGAGGGCCCAGCGGGGAGCTGTTTTTT. Translated: CAWSVRLAGGPSGELFF. The rearrangement links TRBV30 to TRBJ2-2, with 14 positions matching TRBD2. There are 17 residues in the CDR3. CDR1 and CDR2 from the germline V gene are GTSNPN and SVGIG (reference sequence). V trimming: 0 bases; J trimming: 7 bases; junction bases outside the gene matches: 7.